The 7 T cell receptor beta chains below come from one sample, sequenced in a study of T cells in localized non-small cell lung cancer. TCRdb keeps only in-frame clones here, not all; method: immunoSEQ multiplex PCR. The sample holds about 7,300 clones, approximately 22% seen once. The source material was lung tumor tissue, sampled before any cancer treatment. The origin of the receptors is a man between 40 and 69 years old with stage III squamous cell lung carcinoma.

This clone is labeled as medium-sized. This same CDR3 is encoded by further DNA sequences in the sample. This chain connects TRBV9 to TRBJ1-3; no firm D call. The CDR3 sequence is 13 residues long. The germline V and J ends were trimmed by 2 bases and 3 bases, with 6 bases remaining between them. Germline CDR1 is SGDLS and CDR2 is YYNGEE. CDR3 region: CASSVEGGNTIYF. The CDR3 nucleotides read TGTGCCAGCAGCGTRGAGGGTGGAAACACCATATATTTT. The whole variable domain, filled in from reference TRBV9 and TRBJ1-3, reads DSGVTQTPKHLITATGQRVTLRCSPRSGDLSVYWYQQSLDQGLQFLIQYYNGEERAKGNILERFSAQQFPDLHSELNLSSLELGDSALYFCASSVEGGNTIYFGEGSWLTVV.

This clone was detected only a few times. The CDR3 DNA is TGCGCCAGCAGCCAAGGGACTAGTGTCCGGAATGAGCAGTTCTTC. Protein: CASSQGTSVRNEQFF. The rearrangement joins TRBV1 to TRBJ2-1; the table calls TRBD2, which could not be checked here. TRBV1 is designated a pseudogene. CDR3 length: 15 residues.

This clone was seen a few times. The chain joins TRBV28 to TRBJ1-2; maybe TRBD1 (5 bases). The CDR3 loop spans 13 amino acids. From germline, CDR1 is MDHEN and CDR2 SYDVKM. The V gene lost 6 bases and the J gene lost 2 bases, with 10 bases spanning the gap. In DNA, the CDR3 is TGTGCCAGCAGGCAGGGACGGAACTATGGCTACACCTTC. Protein product: CASRQGRNYGYTF.

The chain recombines TRBV29-1 with TRBJ2-3; 11 bases match TRBD2. The trim removed 7 bases at V and 5 bases at J, leaving 5 bases unmatched. The germline CDR1 and CDR2 sequences are SQVTM and ANQGSEA. This CDR3 region has 13 residues. The CDR3 nucleotides read TGCAGCGCCGGACTAGCGGGCCTAGATACGCAGTATTTT. As protein: CSAGLAGLDTQYF.

J is TRBJ1-2 and V is TRBV19; D is undetermined. There are 12 residues in the CDR3. V was trimmed by 3 bases and J by 5 bases, leaving 7 bases between them. Germline lookup yields CDR1 LNHDA and CDR2 SQIVND (reference sequence). The CDR3 loop reads CASSMTVYGYTF. In DNA, the CDR3 is TGTGCCAGTAGTATGACGGTGTATGGCTACACCTTC.

By frequency in the sample, this clone is medium-sized. The J gene is TRBJ1-4, the V gene TRBV9, with D possibly being TRBD1 (6 bases). V was shortened by 4 bases and J by 3 bases, with 13 bases between the two germline ends. Germline CDR1 reads SGDLS; CDR2 reads YYNGEE. The CDR3 contains 15 residues. The CDR3 DNA reads as TGTGCCAGCAGCCCCCATGGGGGCTCTAATGAAAAACTGTTTTTT. Its translation is CASSPHGGSNEKLFF.

This clone was observed a handful of times. This chain uses TRBV28 with TRBJ2-7; the match to TRBD1 covers 10 bases. Trimming cost V 5 bases and J 6 bases; bases outside gene matches: 10. Germline CDR1 and CDR2: MDHEN and SYDVKM. The CDR3 has 15 amino acids. This chain's CDR3 is CASSASGTGDPEQYF. CDR3 DNA sequence: TGTGCCAGCAGTGCCTCCGGGACAGGGGATCCCGAGCAGTACTTC.